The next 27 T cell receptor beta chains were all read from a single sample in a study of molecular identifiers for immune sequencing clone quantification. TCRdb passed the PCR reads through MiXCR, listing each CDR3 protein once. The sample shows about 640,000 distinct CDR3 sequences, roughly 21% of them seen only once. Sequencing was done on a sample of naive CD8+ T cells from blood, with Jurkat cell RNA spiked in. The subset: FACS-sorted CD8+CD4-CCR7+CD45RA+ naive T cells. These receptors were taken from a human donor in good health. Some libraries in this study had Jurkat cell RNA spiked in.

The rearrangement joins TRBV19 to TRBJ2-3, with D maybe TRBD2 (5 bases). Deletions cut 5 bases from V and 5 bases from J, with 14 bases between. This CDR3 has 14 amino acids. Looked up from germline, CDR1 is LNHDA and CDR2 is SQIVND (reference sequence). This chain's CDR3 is CASSFAGLLDTQYF. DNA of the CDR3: TGTGCCAGTAGTTTCGCGGGCCTACTAGATACGCAGTATTTT.

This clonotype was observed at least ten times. The CDR3 protein is CASSPEGDDEQYF. Written as DNA, the CDR3 is TGTGCCAGCAGCCCGGAGGGGGACGACGAGCAGTACTTC. The chain joins TRBV3-1 to TRBJ2-7; D possibly matches TRBD1 or TRBD2 (6 bases each). With 4 bases removed from V and 5 bases from J, the gap between germline ends came to 12 bases. This CDR3 has 13 amino acids. CDR1 is LGHDT, CDR2 YNNKEL, per germline (reference sequence).

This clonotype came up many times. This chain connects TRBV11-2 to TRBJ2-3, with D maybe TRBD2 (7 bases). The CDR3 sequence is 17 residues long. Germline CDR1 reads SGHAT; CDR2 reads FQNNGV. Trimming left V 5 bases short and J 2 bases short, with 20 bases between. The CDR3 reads CASSPRTGGRNTDTQYF. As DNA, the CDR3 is TGTGCCAGCAGCCCACGAACGGGGGGCCGGAACACAGATACGCAGTATTTT.

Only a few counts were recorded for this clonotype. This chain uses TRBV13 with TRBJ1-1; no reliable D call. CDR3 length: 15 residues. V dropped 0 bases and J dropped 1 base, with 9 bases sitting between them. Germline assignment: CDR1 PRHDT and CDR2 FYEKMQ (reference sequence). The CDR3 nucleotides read TGTGCCAGCAGCTTAGGATTAGGAGGGAACACTGAAGCTTTCTTT. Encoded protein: CASSLGLGGNTEAFF.

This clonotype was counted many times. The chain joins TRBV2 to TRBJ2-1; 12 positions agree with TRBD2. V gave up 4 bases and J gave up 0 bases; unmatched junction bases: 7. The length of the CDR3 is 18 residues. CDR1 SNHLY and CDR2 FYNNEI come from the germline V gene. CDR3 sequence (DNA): TGTGCCAGCAGTGCTCTAGCGGGGGGGCCGAGCTCCTACAATGAGCAGTTCTTC. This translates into CASSALAGGPSSYNEQFF.

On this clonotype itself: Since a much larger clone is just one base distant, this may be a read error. The CDR3 region is CAGRTGKFLNTEAFF. DNA of the CDR3: TGTGCCGGCAGGACAGGGAAATTCTTGAACACTGAAGCTTTCTTT. This rearrangement joins TRBV2 to TRBJ1-1; 8 bases align to TRBD1. CDR3 length: 15 amino acids. The germline gives CDR1 SNHLY, CDR2 FYNNEI.

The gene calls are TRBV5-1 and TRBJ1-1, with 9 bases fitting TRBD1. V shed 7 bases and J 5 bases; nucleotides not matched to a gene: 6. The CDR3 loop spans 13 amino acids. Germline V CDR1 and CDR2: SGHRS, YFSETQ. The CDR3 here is CASCPGQGTEAFF. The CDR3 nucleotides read TGCGCCAGCTGCCCGGGACAGGGAACTGAAGCTTTCTTT.

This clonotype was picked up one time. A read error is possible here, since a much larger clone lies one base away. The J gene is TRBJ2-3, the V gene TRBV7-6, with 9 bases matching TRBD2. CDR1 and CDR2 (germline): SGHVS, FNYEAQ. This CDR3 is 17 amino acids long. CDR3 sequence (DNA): TGTGCCAGCAGCTTTGAACGACTAGCGGCTAGCACAGATACGCGGTATTTT. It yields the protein CASSFERLAASTDTRYF.

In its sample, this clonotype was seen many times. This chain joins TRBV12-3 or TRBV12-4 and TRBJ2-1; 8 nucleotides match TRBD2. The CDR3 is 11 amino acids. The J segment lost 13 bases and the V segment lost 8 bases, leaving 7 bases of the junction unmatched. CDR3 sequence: CASYQRGRQFF. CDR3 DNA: TGTGCCAGCTATCAGCGGGGGCGTCAGTTCTTC.

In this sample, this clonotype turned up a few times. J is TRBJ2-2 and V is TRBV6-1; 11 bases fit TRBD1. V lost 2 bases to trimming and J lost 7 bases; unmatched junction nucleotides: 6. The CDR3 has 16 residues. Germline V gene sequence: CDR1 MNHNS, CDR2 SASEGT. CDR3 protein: CASSERGQGANGELFF. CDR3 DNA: TGTGCCAGCAGTGAACGCGGACAGGGGGCTAACGGGGAGCTGTTTTTT.

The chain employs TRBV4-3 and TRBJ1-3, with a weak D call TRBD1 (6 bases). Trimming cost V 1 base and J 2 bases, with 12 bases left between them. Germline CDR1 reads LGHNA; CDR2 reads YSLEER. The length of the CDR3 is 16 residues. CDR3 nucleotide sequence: TGCGCCAGCAGCCAAGTTCGCCCAGGGGCTGGAAACACCATATATTTT. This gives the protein CASSQVRPGAGNTIYF.

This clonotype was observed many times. CDR3 bases: TGTGCCAGCAGCACCGCCTTGGGGTTCTACGAGCAGTACTTC. This gives the protein CASSTALGFYEQYF. This chain connects TRBV6-5 to TRBJ2-7; no definite D call. This CDR3 region has 14 residues. Trimming removed 6 bases from V and 3 bases from J, with 15 bases in between. The germline V gene encodes CDR1 MNHEY and CDR2 SVGAGI.

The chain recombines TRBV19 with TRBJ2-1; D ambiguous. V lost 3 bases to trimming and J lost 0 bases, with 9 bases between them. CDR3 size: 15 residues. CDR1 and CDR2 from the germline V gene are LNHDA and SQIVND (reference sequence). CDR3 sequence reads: CASSIGHSSYNEQFF. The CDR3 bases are TGTGCCAGTAGTATTGGCCACAGCTCCTACAATGAGCAGTTCTTC.

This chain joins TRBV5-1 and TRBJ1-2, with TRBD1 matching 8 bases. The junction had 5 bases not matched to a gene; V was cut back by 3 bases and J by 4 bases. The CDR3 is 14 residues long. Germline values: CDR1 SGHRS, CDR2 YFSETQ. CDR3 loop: CASSYTTGVYGYTF. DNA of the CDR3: TGCGCCAGCAGCTACACGACAGGGGTCTATGGCTACACCTTC. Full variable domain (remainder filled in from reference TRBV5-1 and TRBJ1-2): KAGVTQTPRYLIKTRGQQVTLSCSPISGHRSVSWYQQTPGQGLQFLFEYFSETQRNKGNFPGRFSGRQFSNSRSEMNVSTLELGDSALYLCASSYTTGVYGYTFGSGTRLTVV.

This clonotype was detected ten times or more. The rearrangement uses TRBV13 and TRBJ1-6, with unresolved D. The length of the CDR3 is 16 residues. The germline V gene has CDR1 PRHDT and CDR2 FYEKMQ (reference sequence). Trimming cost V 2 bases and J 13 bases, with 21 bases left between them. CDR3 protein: CASSLLGPGGNGPLHF. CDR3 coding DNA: TGTGCCAGCAGCTTATTGGGTCCCGGCGGTAATGGGCCCCTCCACTTT.

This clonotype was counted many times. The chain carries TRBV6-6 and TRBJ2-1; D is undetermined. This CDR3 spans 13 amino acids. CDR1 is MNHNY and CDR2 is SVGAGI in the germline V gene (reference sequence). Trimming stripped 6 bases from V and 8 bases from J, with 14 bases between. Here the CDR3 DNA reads TGTGCCAGCAGGAGACCATCTCGGGATGAGCAGTTCTTC. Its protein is CASRRPSRDEQFF.

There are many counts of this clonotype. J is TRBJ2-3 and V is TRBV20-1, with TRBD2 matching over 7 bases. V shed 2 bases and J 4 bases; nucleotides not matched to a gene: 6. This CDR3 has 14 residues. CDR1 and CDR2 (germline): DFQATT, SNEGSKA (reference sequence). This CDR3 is CSARSAGVADTQYF. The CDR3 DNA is TGCAGTGCTAGATCGGCGGGAGTGGCAGATACGCAGTATTTT.

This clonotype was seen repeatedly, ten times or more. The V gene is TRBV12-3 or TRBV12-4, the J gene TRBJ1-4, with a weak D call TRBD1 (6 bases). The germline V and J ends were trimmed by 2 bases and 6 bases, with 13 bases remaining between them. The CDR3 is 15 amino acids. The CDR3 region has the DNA TGTGCCAGCAGTTTATCGACAGGCCTATATGAAAAACTGTTTTTT. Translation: CASSLSTGLYEKLFF.

CDR3 sequence reads: CASSSRAKDTQYF. The CDR3 DNA reads as TGTGCCAGCAGTTCCAGGGCCAAGGATACGCAGTATTTT. The chain couples TRBV27 to TRBJ2-3; TRBD1 is a possible D gene (5 bases). V was clipped by 4 bases and J by 6 bases, with 11 bases between them. The CDR3 consists of 13 residues. Germline-derived CDR1 and CDR2 are MNHEY and SMNVEV (reference sequence).

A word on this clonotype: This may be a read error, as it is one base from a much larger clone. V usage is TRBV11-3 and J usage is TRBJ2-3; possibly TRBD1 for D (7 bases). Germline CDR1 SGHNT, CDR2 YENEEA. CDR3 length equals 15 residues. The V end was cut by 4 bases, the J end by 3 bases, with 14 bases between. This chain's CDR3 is CASSSEQGRTDTQYF. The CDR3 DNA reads TGTGCCAGCAGCTCAGAACAGGGGAGGACAGATACGCAGTATTTT.

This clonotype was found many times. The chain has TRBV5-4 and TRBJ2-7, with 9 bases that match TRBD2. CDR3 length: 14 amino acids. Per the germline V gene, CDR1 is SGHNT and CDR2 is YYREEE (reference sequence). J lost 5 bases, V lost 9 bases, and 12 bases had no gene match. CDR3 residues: CATSGAGGPHEQYF. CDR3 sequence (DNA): TGTGCCACCTCGGGAGCGGGGGGTCCCCACGAGCAGTACTTC.

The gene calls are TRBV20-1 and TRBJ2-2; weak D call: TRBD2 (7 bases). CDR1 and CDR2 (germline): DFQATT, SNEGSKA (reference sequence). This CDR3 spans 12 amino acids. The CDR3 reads CRKGGGTGELFF. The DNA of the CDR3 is TGCAGGAAGGGGGGGGGCACCGGGGAGCTGTTTTTT.

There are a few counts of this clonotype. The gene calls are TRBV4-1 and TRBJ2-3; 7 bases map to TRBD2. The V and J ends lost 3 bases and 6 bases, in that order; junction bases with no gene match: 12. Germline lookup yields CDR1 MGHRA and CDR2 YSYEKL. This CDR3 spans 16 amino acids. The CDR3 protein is CASSQVWGRGGDTQYF. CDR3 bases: TGCGCCAGCAGCCAGGTCTGGGGACGGGGAGGGGATACGCAGTATTTT.

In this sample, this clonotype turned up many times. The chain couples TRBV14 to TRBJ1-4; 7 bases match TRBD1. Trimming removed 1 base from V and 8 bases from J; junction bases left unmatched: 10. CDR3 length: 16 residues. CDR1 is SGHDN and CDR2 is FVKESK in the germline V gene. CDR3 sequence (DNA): TGTGCCAGCAGCCAAGCGACAGCAGGGGGATTAGAAAAACTGTTTTTT. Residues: CASSQATAGGLEKLFF.

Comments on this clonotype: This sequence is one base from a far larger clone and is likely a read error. The CDR3 DNA follows: TGCGCCAGCAGCCTAGGACAGGGGGCTTTCTACGAGCAGTACTTC. It translates to CASSLGQGAFYEQYF. The rearrangement uses TRBV5-1 and TRBJ2-7, with 11 bases lining up with TRBD1. From germline, CDR1 is SGHRS and CDR2 YFSETQ. This CDR3 has 15 amino acids. After removal of 4 bases from V and 3 bases from J, the junction contained 6 bases not matched to a gene.

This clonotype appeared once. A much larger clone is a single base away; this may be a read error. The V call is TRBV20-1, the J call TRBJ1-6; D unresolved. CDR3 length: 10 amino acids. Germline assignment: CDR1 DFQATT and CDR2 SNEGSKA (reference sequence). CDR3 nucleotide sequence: TGCAGTGCTAGGGGGTCACCCCCCCACTTT. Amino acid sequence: CSARGSPPHF.

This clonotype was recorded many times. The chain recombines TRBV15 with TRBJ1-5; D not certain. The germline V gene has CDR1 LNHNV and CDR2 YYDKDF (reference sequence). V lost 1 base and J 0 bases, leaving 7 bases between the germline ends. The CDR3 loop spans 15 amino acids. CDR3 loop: CATSRGRSSNQPQHF. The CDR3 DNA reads TGTGCCACCAGCAGAGGACGGAGTAGCAATCAGCCCCAGCATTTT.